Presented here are 23 T cell receptor beta chains from one specimen sequenced in a study of CD8+ T cells in alopecia areata. RNA was isolated and reverse transcribed to cDNA, the sequencing template. TCRdb's table, derived via immunoSEQ multiplex PCR, lists solely in-frame clones and lacks some. This sample has 150,000 or so clones, with about 89% found just once. Source: CD8+ T cells sorted from blood, taken at week 0. These receptors all stem from a human donor with alopecia areata.

The V and J genes are TRBV5-1 and TRBJ2-1; D is perhaps TRBD1 or TRBD2 (6 bases each). Germline V gives CDR1 SGHRS, CDR2 YFSETQ. Trimming shortened V by 4 bases and J by 0 bases, and 11 bases separated the two germline ends. The CDR3 sequence is 15 residues long. The DNA of the CDR3 is TGCGCCAGCAGCGTTGAGGGGGGCTCCTACAATGAGCAGTTCTTC. It is translated as CASSVEGGSYNEQFF.

The chain has TRBV30 and TRBJ2-7; D uncertain. The ends were cut back, 3 bases at V and 0 bases at J, with 9 bases in the middle. Per the germline V gene, CDR1 is GTSNPN and CDR2 is SVGIG (reference sequence). The CDR3 runs 13 residues. The CDR3 DNA reads TGTGCCTGGAGCGCCGCATACTCCTACGAGCAGTACTTC. This codes for CAWSAAYSYEQYF.

In nucleotides, the CDR3 is TGCAGCGTTGAAGAGGGGACAGATACGCAGTATTTT. It yields the protein CSVEEGTDTQYF. The chain carries TRBV29-1 and TRBJ2-3; no reliable D call. The CDR3 has 12 residues. Trimming removed 0 bases at V and 3 bases at J, with 4 bases between. Germline assignment: CDR1 SQVTM and CDR2 ANQGSEA.

The V call is TRBV19, the J call TRBJ2-1, with a tentative D call TRBD2 (5 bases). This CDR3 contains 16 residues. CDR1 and CDR2 from the germline V gene are LNHDA and SQIVND (reference sequence). The V end was cut by 1 base, the J end by 4 bases, with 14 bases between. The CDR3 here is CASSIGWLSGYNEQFF. The CDR3 nucleotides read TGTGCCAGTAGTATAGGGTGGTTGAGCGGATACAATGAGCAGTTCTTC.

The chain is built from TRBV6-6 and TRBJ2-3; D call uncertain. CDR1 is MNHNY and CDR2 is SVGAGI in the germline V gene (reference sequence). This CDR3 region has 15 residues. V shed 7 bases and J shed 1 base, with 15 bases lying between them. The CDR3 nucleotides are TGTGCCAGCACCCTAGGCCCTGTTGGCACAGATACGCAGTATTTT. It specifies CASTLGPVGTDTQYF.

The CDR3 spells CASSLLEGRGLNFYGYTF. In nucleotides, the CDR3 is TGTGCCAGCAGCTTATTAGAGGGGAGAGGCCTCAACTTCTATGGCTACACCTTC. This sequence joins TRBV7-3 and TRBJ1-2, with D possibly being TRBD1 (5 bases). In germline, CDR1 is SGHTA, CDR2 FQGTGA. Trimming cost V 2 bases and J 4 bases, with 23 bases left between them. The CDR3 runs to 18 residues.

This chain connects TRBV7-6 to TRBJ2-1, with D maybe TRBD1 (6 bases). Per the germline V gene, CDR1 is SGHVS and CDR2 is FNYEAQ. V lost 2 bases and J lost 0, with 8 bases in between. This CDR3 has 15 amino acids. The CDR3 nucleotides are TGTGCCAGCAGCTTACAGGGGTACTCCTACAATGAGCAGTTCTTC. Protein: CASSLQGYSYNEQFF.

V and J are TRBV4-1 and TRBJ2-2; no clear D. The germline gives CDR1 MGHRA, CDR2 YSYEKL. The ends were cut back, 4 bases at V and 4 bases at J, with 13 bases in the middle. This CDR3 is 15 amino acids long. The chain's CDR3 is CASSPLLDSTGELFF. The CDR3 coding sequence is TGCGCCAGCAGCCCTTTATTAGACTCCACCGGGGAGCTGTTTTTT.

The V gene is TRBV27, the J gene TRBJ1-1; TRBD1 matches at 10 bases. CDR1 and CDR2 (germline): MNHEY, SMNVEV (reference sequence). The CDR3 spans 14 residues. After removal of 5 bases from V and 4 bases from J, the junction contained 4 bases not matched to a gene. The CDR3 nucleotides read TGTGCCAGCAGTAGGGACAGGGGCACCACTGAAGCTTTCTTT. This sequence encodes CASSRDRGTTEAFF.

The chain recombines TRBV7-8 with TRBJ2-5; tentatively, D is TRBD1 or TRBD2 (6 bases each). This CDR3 has 15 amino acids. Germline V lookup: CDR1 SGHVS, CDR2 FQNEAQ. DNA for the CDR3: TGTGCGAGCGACATGTACGGGGGCCCCCAAGAGACCCAGTACTTC. The encoded protein is CASDMYGGPQETQYF. The entire variable domain, with the rest obtained from reference TRBV7-8 and TRBJ2-5, is as follows: GAGVSQSPRYKVAKRGQDVALRCDPISGHVSLFWYQQALGQGPEFLTYFQNEAQLDKSGLPSDRFFAERPEGSVSTLKIQRTQQEDSAVYLCASDMYGGPQETQYFGPGTRLLVL.

The chain couples TRBV7-8 to TRBJ2-7; D could derive from TRBD1 or TRBD2 (5 bases each). With 5 bases removed from V and 2 bases from J, the gap between germline ends came to 16 bases. CDR3 length: 15 residues. Germline assignment: CDR1 SGHVS and CDR2 FQNEAQ. The CDR3 is CASSPGPQGAYEQYF. The CDR3 coding sequence is TGTGCCAGCAGCCCAGGGCCTCAGGGAGCCTACGAGCAGTACTTC.

The chain combines TRBV9 with TRBJ2-7, with TRBD1 as a possible D gene (6 bases). Germline V CDR1 and CDR2: SGDLS, YYNGEE. V lost 7 bases and J lost 3, with 20 bases in between. CDR3 length: 15 amino acids. The CDR3 is CASGSGTLGLYEQYF. In nucleotides, the CDR3 is TGTGCCAGCGGGTCCGGGACACTCGGCCTCTACGAGCAGTACTTC.

The J gene is TRBJ2-3, the V gene TRBV9, with D tentatively TRBD1 or TRBD2 (5 bases each). V was trimmed by 3 bases and J by 7 bases, leaving 12 bases between them. CDR3 length equals 13 residues. In germline, CDR1 is SGDLS, CDR2 YYNGEE. DNA for the CDR3: TGTGCCAGCAGCGCCCCAGGGACCAATACGCAGTATTTT. It translates to CASSAPGTNTQYF.

The chain uses TRBV7-9 and TRBJ2-3; 7 nucleotides line up with TRBD2. The CDR3 has 15 amino acids. Germline CDR1 reads SEHNR; CDR2 reads FQNEAQ (reference sequence). The ends lost 2 bases at V and 3 bases at J; junction bases unmatched: 5. The CDR3 nucleotides read TGTGCCAGCAGCTTATTTGGGACTACAACAGATACGCAGTATTTT. Translating it yields CASSLFGTTTDTQYF.

The gene calls are TRBV29-1 and TRBJ2-1; D not certain. The V and J ends lost 2 bases and 6 bases respectively, with 8 bases between them. CDR3 length equals 12 residues. Germline lookup yields CDR1 SQVTM and CDR2 ANQGSEA. The CDR3 loop is CSVESGANEQFF. In DNA form, the CDR3 reads TGCAGCGTTGAAAGTGGCGCCAATGAGCAGTTCTTC.

The chain couples TRBV7-8 to TRBJ1-4; perhaps TRBD1 as D (5 bases). V was shortened by 4 bases and J by 8 bases, with 8 bases between the two germline ends. This CDR3 has 12 residues. The germline gives CDR1 SGHVS, CDR2 FQNEAQ. The CDR3 coding sequence is TGTGCCAGCAGCTCGCGGGACGAAAAACTGTTTTTT. It specifies CASSSRDEKLFF.

The CDR3 sequence is CSVEPGLGQPQHF. The CDR3 DNA reads TGCAGCGTTGAACCCGGGTTGGGTCAGCCCCAGCATTTT. The rearrangement joins TRBV29-1 to TRBJ1-5; no reliable D call. CDR1 is SQVTM and CDR2 is ANQGSEA in the germline V gene. The CDR3 covers 13 residues. The V and J ends lost 2 bases and 6 bases respectively, with 11 bases between them.

CDR3 residues: CASSHTGPAFYEQYF. The DNA for the CDR3 is TGTGCCAGCAGTCACACCGGGCCCGCTTTCTACGAGCAGTACTTC. The rearrangement uses TRBV6-5 and TRBJ2-5; no reliable D call. The DNA end favors TRBJ2-7, so the J call may be wrong. The CDR3 extends over 15 amino acids. Germline V gene data show CDR1 as MNHEY and CDR2 as SVGAGI.

The DNA of the CDR3 is TGTGCCAGCAGCGCAGGGGGCGGGAGGGCGTCCTACAATGAGCAGTTCTTC. Amino acids: CASSAGGGRASYNEQFF. The genes are TRBV9 and TRBJ2-1, with D perhaps matching TRBD2 (9 bases). The V and J ends lost 3 bases and 1 base respectively, with 17 bases between them. The CDR3 extends over 17 amino acids. Per germline, CDR1 SGDLS and CDR2 YYNGEE.

This clone appeared once. V is TRBV19 and J is TRBJ2-7, with 8 bases identical to TRBD2. V lost 0 bases to trimming and J lost 5 bases; unmatched junction nucleotides: 6. Germline V gene sequence: CDR1 LNHDA, CDR2 SQIVND (reference sequence). The CDR3 sequence is 15 residues long. The CDR3 region is CASSIDPAGGNEQYF. The CDR3, as DNA: TGTGCCAGTAGTATAGATCCGGCGGGAGGCAACGAGCAGTACTTC.

In its sample, this clone was seen once. The V gene is TRBV4-2, the J gene TRBJ1-3; TRBD1 aligns across 7 bases. The CDR3 loop spans 17 amino acids. V dropped 4 bases and J dropped 0; count of bases not matched to a gene: 9. Germline V CDR1 and CDR2: LGHNA, YNFKEQ. The DNA of the CDR3 is TGTGCCAGCAGCCCCAGGGGACAGACCTCCTCTGGAAACACCATATATTTT. This encodes CASSPRGQTSSGNTIYF.

The chain recombines TRBV30 with TRBJ2-7; tentatively, D is TRBD1 (6 bases). The CDR3 covers 12 residues. Germline CDR1 reads GTSNPN; CDR2 reads SVGIG (reference sequence). V dropped 4 bases and J dropped 0 bases, with 7 bases sitting between them. DNA for the CDR3: TGTGCCTGGAAGGGGGACTCCTACGAGCAGTACTTC. Its translation: CAWKGDSYEQYF.

The chain combines TRBV29-1 with TRBJ2-7; D possibly corresponds to TRBD1 (5 bases). V lost 5 bases and J lost 0, with 11 bases in between. The CDR3 has 13 amino acids. Germline values: CDR1 SQVTM, CDR2 ANQGSEA. The CDR3 DNA is TGCAGCGTTTTCCAGGGCAGCTCCTACGAGCAGTACTTC. It is translated as CSVFQGSSYEQYF.